This T cell receptor beta chain originates from a study of T cells in Graves' hyperthyroidism and ophthalmopathy (dated by TCRdb to between 2018 and 2021). About the study as a whole: Peripheral blood samples were taken at initial diagnosis, before any treatment was given. To identify distinguishing TCR V-J signatures, a discovery cohort of some 100 patients was used, comprising 40 to 45 with Graves' ophthalmopathy and some 60 with stable Graves' hyperthyroidism. Prospective prediction of ophthalmopathy was tested in an independent validation cohort of 18 to 20 hyperthyroidism patients and some 17 patients who later progressed to ophthalmopathy. The 85 to 100 discovery patients were randomly split 7:3 into training and test sets. Thyroid tissue and blood T-cell repertoires from six or seven Graves' hyperthyroidism patients were also compared in the study. After sampling, hyperthyroidism patients received methimazole starting at 30 mg daily, and ophthalmopathy patients received high-dose intravenous methylprednisolone. According to the paper, TCR Vbeta CDR3 sequencing was carried out on 135 peripheral blood samples, which came from under 50 ophthalmopathy, around 74 hyperthyroidism and some 17 progressor patients. What the work shows at the level of the full study, not this receptor alone: Ophthalmopathy was separated from stable hyperthyroidism by a 13 V-J signature model, with over 85% sensitivity and 81% to 82% specificity obtained in cross-validation and 80%/75% obtained in testing. Most expanded thyroid clonotypes (frequency above 0.001) were also detected in blood, a finding suggesting that blood repertoires may reflect thyroid immune responses. Sample size was not statistically predetermined, and investigators were not blinded to group allocation. In validation, the model predicted progression to ophthalmopathy a median of 6.5 months before onset, with roughly 70% sensitivity and about 72% specificity.

CDR3 length: 13 amino acids, cysteine to phenylalanine. Only the CDR3 region is kept as DNA, spanning 39 bases read in frame from base 1. Based on the germline V gene, the CDR1 and CDR2 sequences are ENHRY and SYGVKD. Trimming removed 4 bases from V and 7 bases from J; the gene matches leave 5 bases unexplained. Hyperthyroidism patients were newly diagnosed, had a disease duration of under 2 months, and were aged 18 to 65 years. Any patient with an uncontrolled infection, another autoimmune disease, pregnancy or lactation was excluded. Diagnoses were established on the basis of clinical symptoms, serum thyroxine and TRAb, thyroid ultrasound, and orbital computed tomography. Blood from progressor patients was drawn when they were first diagnosed with hyperthyroidism, before any ophthalmopathy symptoms appeared. PBMCs were separated from over 9 ml of fresh peripheral blood using Ficoll-Paque density gradient centrifugation. Progressor patients were first diagnosed with Graves' hyperthyroidism and then developed ophthalmopathy during follow-up. Trizol reagent was used to extract total RNA, and RNA quality was then checked on an Agilent 2100 Bioanalyzer.

The TCR beta CDR3 regions were amplified from RNA transcripts. A first-round RT-PCR of the TCR CDR3 used the HTBI primer set with the Qiagen OneStep RT-PCR kit. Libraries were constructed in a second round of multiplex PCR, after which size selection and purification were carried out. Sequencing of the libraries was done on an Illumina HiSeq2000 using paired-end 100 bp reads. The paper's data handling went like this. SOAPnuke was used to process the raw data, with reads discarded if the reads contained adapters or uncalled bases, had a mean Phred below 15, or lacked an exact constant-primer or identifier match. High-quality paired reads were merged using COPE v1.2.5, and each unique nucleotide sequence was defined as a clonotype. Clonotypes were aligned to IMGT TRBV, TRBD and TRBJ reference segments using MiTCR v1.1. Only V-J combinations with frequency above 0.0001, covering about 99% of repertoires, were analysed. A TCS score was defined as the ratio between F50 (clonal expansion) and ExV (chaos), using BLOSUM62-based TCRdist between CDR3 peptides within each V-J. Welch's t-statistics and random forest reduced fewer than 600 V-J features to roughly 13, which were used in a naive Bayes classifier (R e1071). Clones were called with MiXCR by TCRdb after fastp trimmed the public reads at Q25, and only in-frame beta chains were retained. Every entry covers one CDR3 protein and lists the most common genes and DNA from its rows. In this record, the V and J calls reflect TCRdb's handling and not the investigators' own analysis. For this sample there are 250,000 to 300,000 distinct CDR3 sequences; around 15% appear just once. More than 30% of the sample is taken by the ten largest.

This clonotype was counted at least ten times. It lacks a known antigen. Base quality data are lacking; no much larger clone is found one base away. What was sequenced was blood. The receptor chain draws on TRBV10-3 and TRBJ1-2; 8 nucleotides in the junction match TRBD1. The sequence was obtained from a woman aged 50 to 60 with Graves' hyperthyroidism that later progressed to Graves' ophthalmopathy. For the CDR3, the sequence is CAISGGQVSGYTF. The DNA sequence is as follows: TGTGCCATCAGTGGGGGACAGGTCTCTGGCTACACCTTC.